This TCR beta chain was recorded in a study of CD8+ T cells in alopecia areata (dated by TCRdb to 2017 to 2018). About the study as a whole: Treated patients were enrolled in an open-label pilot trial of oral tofacitinib, 5 to 10 mg twice daily, for moderate-to-severe alopecia areata. The SALT score, which quantifies the percentage of affected scalp surface area, was used to measure disease severity in treated patients. The study used high-throughput TCRbeta sequencing to examine T cell clonal expansion in alopecia areata, in both the C3H/HeJ mouse model and human patients. Scalp clonality was compared among normal scalp (n=4), patchy alopecia areata scalp (n=8), and alopecia totalis/universalis scalp (n=8). RNA was extracted with the PAXgene miRNA kit for fixed scalp, the miRNeasy kit for PBMCs, and the RNeasy kit for mouse skin. Amplification of TCRbeta CDR3 regions was done by immunoSEQ multiplex PCR using 35 Vbeta forward primers and 13 Jbeta reverse primers. Tofacitinib-treated patients had biopsies at baseline and at 4 and 24 weeks of treatment, with a later scalp biopsy in several patients. Human TCRbeta sequencing covered scalp tissue and sorted CD4+ and CD8+ peripheral blood T cells from patchy and totalis/universalis alopecia areata patients and healthy controls. Tofacitinib was given for 6 to 18 months, followed by 6 months of follow-up off drug to assess delayed response and recurrence. Broader findings and caveats from the paper: Unlike mouse skin, which is dominated by gammadelta T cells, normal human skin has resident alphabeta T cells that are also sequenced, and this complicates analysis of the scalp TCR repertoire. Scalp clonality and the number of expanded CD8+ clones among the top 100 scalp clones were significantly decreased by tofacitinib. Because the treated cohort was small and included a single nonresponder, larger studies are needed to assess links between baseline CD8+ expansion and response. Many expanded lesional clones were found to persist in scalp and blood during tofacitinib treatment, and relapse after treatment cessation may be partly explained by this persistence. Compared with normal scalp, lesional scalp had higher clonality and more expanded CD8+ clones, particularly in alopecia totalis/universalis, a pattern that suggests antigenic drive. Shared TCR sequences between patients were less evident than in mice, which may be partly attributable to HLA diversity in the patient population.

The library relied on the immunoSEQ multiplex PCR assay. To provide template for TCR sequencing, every sample had RNA extracted and reverse transcribed into cDNA. First-strand cDNA was synthesized with SuperScript III using a 2:1 mix of oligo-dT and random hexamers. Amplification bias was assessed with a synthetic immune receptor repertoire, and residual bias was removed computationally. The published analysis was carried out like this. After raw reads were preprocessed to remove errors, the CDR3 was defined following IMGT conventions as running from the conserved cysteine to phenylalanine. Clonality was computed by normalizing Shannon entropy by log2 of the number of productive unique TCRs and subtracting the result from 1. Whether each scalp clone was CD4 or CD8 was inferred by checking scalp TCRbeta sequences against the CD4 and CD8 repertoires from sorted blood. Here the immuneACCESS table is served through TCRdb, limited to in-frame sequences with V and J called. Missing clones are a known gap in these copies; in checked studies unresolved V genes cover under half, and the rest lacks a known reason. V and J calls and clone size come straight from that table; D and trimming were deduced from the DNA. For this sample there are over 150,000 clones; 55% to 70% appear just once. Together, the top ten hold 5% to 6% of the sample.

The sample's time point label, decoded: roughly 24 weeks on oral tofacitinib. The sample's treatment or condition, from its label and the paper: oral pan-JAK inhibitor, 5-10 mg twice daily. Peripheral blood and lesional scalp punch biopsies were obtained from patients with alopecia areata. PBMCs were isolated by density centrifugation and stained for CD3, CD4 and CD8, after which CD4+ and CD8+ T cells were sorted on a FACSAria. This clone has a handful of counts. Its antigen specificity is not known. Base-call qualities are not available, and no considerably larger clone is one nucleotide away. The starting material was CD4+ T cells sorted from blood, obtained at week 24, from a patient treated with tofacitinib. This sequence originates from a human donor with alopecia areata.

In nucleotide form, the sequence is TGTGCCAGCAGTTACCGACAGGGGTTGGGGCAGCCCCAGCATTTT. Its protein product is CASSYRQGLGQPQHF. The rearranged chain carries TRBV6-6 and TRBJ1-5, and 8 junction bases match TRBD1. Its CDR3 holds 15 amino acids, cysteine through phenylalanine. Only the CDR3 part of the read is kept: 45 bases, read in frame from the first base. The germline V gene encodes CDR1 MNHNY and CDR2 SVGAGI (reference sequence). V loses 2 bases at its end and J loses 7 bases; junction bases beyond the gene matches: 7.